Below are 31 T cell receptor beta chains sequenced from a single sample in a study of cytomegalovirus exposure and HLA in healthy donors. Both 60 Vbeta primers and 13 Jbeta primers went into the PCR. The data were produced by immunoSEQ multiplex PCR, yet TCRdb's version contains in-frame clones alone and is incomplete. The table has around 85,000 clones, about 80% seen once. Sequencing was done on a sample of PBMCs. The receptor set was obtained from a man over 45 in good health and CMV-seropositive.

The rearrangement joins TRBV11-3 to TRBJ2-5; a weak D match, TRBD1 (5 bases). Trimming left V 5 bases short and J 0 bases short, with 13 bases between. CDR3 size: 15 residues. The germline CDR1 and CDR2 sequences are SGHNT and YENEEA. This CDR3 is CASSPTTEDQETQYF. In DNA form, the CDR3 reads TGTGCCAGCAGCCCCACGACAGAGGACCAAGAGACCCAGTACTTC.

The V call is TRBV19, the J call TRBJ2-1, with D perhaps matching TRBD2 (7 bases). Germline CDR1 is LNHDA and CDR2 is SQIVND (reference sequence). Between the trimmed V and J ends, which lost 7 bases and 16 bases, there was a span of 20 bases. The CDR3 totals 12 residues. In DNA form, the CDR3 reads TGTGCCAGTACGGGATTTCGGGGGGCGAACTTCTTC. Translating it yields CASTGFRGANFF.

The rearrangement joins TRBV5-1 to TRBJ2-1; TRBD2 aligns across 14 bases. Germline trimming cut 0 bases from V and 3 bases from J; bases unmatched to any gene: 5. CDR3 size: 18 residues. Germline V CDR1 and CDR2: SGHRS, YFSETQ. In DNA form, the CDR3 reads TGCGCCAGCAGCTTGGCCGGGACTAGCGGGAGTCTCTACAATGAGCAGTTCTTC. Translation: CASSLAGTSGSLYNEQFF. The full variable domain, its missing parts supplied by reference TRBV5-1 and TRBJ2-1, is KAGVTQTPRYLIKTRGQQVTLSCSPISGHRSVSWYQQTPGQGLQFLFEYFSETQRNKGNFPGRFSGRQFSNSRSEMNVSTLELGDSALYLCASSLAGTSGSLYNEQFFGPGTRLTVL.

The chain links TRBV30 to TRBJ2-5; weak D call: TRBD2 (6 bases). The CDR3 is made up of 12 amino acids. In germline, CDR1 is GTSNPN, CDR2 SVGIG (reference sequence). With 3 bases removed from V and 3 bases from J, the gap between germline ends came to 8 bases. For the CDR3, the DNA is TGTGCCTGGAGGGGGGAGGAAGAGACCCAGTACTTC. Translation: CAWRGEEETQYF.

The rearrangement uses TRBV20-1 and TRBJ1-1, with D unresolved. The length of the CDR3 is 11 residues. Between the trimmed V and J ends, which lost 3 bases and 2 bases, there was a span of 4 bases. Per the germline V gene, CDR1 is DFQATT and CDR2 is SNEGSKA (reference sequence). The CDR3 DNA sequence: TGCAGTGCTAGTCTCAACACTGAAGCTTTCTTT. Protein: CSASLNTEAFF.

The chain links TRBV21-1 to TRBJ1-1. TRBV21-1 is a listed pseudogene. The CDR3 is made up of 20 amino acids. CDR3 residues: CASSPMGLTVWGPTNTEAFF. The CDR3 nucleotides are TGTGCCAGCAGCCCGATGGGACTGACAGTTTGGGGACCGACGAACACTGAAGCTTTCTTT.

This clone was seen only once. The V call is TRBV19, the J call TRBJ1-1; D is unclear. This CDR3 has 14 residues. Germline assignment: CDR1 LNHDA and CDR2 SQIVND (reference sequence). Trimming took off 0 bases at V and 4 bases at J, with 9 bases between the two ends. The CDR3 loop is CASSIDTMSTEAFF. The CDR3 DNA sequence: TGTGCCAGTAGTATAGACACTATGAGCACTGAAGCTTTCTTT.

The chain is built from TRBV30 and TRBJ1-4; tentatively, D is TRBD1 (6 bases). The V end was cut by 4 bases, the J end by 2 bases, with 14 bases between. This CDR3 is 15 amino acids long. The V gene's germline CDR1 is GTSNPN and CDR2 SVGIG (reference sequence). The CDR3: CAWNRNGGTNEKLFF. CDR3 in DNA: TGTGCCTGGAACCGTAATGGGGGCACTAATGAAAAACTGTTTTTT.

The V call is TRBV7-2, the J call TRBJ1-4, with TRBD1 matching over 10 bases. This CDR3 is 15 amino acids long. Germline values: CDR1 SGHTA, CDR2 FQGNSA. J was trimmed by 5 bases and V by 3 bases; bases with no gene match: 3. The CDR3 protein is CASSFDRGPNEKLFF. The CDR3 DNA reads TGTGCCAGCAGCTTCGACAGGGGGCCGAATGAAAAACTGTTTTTT.

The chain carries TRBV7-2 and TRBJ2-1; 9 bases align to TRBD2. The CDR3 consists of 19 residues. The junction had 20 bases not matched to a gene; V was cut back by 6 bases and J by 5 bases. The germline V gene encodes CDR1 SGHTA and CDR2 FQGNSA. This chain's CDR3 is CASSLRGGGRAVRNNEQFF. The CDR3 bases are TGTGCCAGCAGTCTGCGGGGTGGCGGGAGGGCAGTGAGGAACAATGAGCAGTTCTTC.

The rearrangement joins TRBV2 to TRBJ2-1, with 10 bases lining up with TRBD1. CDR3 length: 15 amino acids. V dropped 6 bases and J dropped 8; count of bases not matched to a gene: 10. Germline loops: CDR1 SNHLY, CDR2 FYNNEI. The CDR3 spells CASRLHRDRGDEQFF. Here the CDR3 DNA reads TGTGCCAGCAGACTGCACCGGGACAGGGGAGATGAGCAGTTCTTC.

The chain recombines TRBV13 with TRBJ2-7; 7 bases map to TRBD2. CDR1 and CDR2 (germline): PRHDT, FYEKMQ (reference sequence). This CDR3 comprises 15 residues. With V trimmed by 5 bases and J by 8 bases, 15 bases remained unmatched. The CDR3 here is CASSPPRGGSYKQYF. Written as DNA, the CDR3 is TGTGCCAGCAGCCCCCCCCGGGGCGGGAGTTACAAGCAGTACTTC.

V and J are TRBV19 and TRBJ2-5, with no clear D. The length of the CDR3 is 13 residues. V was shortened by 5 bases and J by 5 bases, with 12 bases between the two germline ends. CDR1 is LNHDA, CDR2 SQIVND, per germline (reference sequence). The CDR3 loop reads CASSFGLRETQYF. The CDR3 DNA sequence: TGTGCCAGTAGTTTTGGGTTGCGGGAGACCCAGTACTTC.

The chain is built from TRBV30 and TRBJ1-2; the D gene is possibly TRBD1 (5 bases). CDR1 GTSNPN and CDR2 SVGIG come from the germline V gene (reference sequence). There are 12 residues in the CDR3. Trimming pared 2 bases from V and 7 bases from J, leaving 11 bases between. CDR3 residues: CAWSRQSGGYTF. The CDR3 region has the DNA TGTGCCTGGAGTCGACAGTCAGGTGGCTACACCTTC.

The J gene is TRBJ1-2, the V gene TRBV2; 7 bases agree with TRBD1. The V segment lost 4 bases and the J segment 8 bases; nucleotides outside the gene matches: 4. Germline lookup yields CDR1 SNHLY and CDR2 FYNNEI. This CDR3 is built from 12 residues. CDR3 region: CASSGTGLGYTF. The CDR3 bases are TGTGCCAGCAGTGGGACAGGCTTGGGCTACACCTTC.

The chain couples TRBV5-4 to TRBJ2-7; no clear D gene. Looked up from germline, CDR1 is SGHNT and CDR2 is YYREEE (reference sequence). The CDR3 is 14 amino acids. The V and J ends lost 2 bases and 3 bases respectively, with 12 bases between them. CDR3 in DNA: TGTGCCAGCAGCTTATCGTCGCCACACTACGAGCAGTACTTC. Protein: CASSLSSPHYEQYF.

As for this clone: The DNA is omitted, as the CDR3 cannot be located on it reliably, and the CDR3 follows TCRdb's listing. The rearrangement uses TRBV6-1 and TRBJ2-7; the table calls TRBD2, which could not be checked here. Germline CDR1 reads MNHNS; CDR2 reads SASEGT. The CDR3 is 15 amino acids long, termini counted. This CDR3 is CASSVPPPGAYEQYF.

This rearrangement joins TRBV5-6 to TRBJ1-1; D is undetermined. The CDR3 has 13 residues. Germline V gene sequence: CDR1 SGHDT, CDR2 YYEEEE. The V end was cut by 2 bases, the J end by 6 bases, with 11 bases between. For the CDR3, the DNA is TGTGCCAGCAGCTTTCACAGTTATTCTGAAGCTTTCTTT. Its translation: CASSFHSYSEAFF.

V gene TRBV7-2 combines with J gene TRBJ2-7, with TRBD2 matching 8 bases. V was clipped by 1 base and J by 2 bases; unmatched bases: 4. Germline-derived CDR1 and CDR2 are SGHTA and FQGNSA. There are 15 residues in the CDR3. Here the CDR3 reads CASSLGGTRTYEQYF. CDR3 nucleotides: TGTGCCAGCAGCTTAGGTGGGACTAGAACCTACGAGCAGTACTTC.

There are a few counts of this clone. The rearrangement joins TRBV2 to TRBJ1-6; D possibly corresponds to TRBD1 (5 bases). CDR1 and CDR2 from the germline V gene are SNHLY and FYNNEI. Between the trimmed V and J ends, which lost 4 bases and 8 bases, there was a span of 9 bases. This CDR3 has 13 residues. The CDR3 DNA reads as TGTGCCAGCAGTGGGGACTCGGATTCACCCCTCCACTTT. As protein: CASSGDSDSPLHF.

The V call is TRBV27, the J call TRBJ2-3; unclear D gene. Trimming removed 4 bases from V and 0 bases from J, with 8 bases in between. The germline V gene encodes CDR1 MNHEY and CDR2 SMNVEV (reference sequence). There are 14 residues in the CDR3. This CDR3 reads CASSSSLSTDTQYF. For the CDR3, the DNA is TGTGCCAGCAGTTCCTCCCTGAGCACAGATACGCAGTATTTT.

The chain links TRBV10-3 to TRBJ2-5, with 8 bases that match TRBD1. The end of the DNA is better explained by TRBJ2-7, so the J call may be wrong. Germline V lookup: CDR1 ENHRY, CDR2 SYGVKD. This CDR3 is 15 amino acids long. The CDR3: CAISNLDRAQYEQYF. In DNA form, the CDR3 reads TGTGCCATCAGCAACCTGGACAGGGCACAGTACGAGCAGTACTTC.

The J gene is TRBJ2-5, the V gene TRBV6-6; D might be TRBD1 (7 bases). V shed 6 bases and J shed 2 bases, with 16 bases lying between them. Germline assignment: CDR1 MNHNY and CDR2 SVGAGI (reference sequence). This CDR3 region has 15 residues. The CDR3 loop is CASSQGGRGQETQYF. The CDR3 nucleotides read TGTGCCAGCAGCCAGGGGGGAAGGGGGCAAGAGACCCAGTACTTC.

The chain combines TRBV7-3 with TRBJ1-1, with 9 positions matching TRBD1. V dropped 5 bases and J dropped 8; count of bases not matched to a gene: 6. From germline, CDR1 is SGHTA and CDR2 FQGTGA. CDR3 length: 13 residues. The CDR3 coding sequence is TGTGCCAGCAGCCCTACGACAGGGGGAGAAGCTTTCTTT. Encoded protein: CASSPTTGGEAFF.

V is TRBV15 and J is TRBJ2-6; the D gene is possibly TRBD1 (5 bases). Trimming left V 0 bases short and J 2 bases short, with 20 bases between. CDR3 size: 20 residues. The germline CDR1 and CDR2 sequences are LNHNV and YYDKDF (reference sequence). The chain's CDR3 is CATSRERLGRALTGANVLTF. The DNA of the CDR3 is TGTGCCACCAGCAGAGAGCGTCTAGGCAGGGCCCTAACTGGGGCCAACGTCCTGACTTTC. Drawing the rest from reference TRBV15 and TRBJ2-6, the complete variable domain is DAMVIQNPRYQVTQFGKPVTLSCSQTLNHNVMYWYQQKSSQAPKLLFHYYDKDFNNEADTPDNFQSRRPNTSFCFLDIRSPGLGDTAMYLCATSRERLGRALTGANVLTFGAGSRLTVL.

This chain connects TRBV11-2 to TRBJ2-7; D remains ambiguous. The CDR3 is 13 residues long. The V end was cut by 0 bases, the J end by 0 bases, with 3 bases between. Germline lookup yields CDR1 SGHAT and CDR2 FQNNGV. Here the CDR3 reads CASSLDHSYEQYF. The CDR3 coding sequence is TGTGCCAGCAGCTTAGATCACTCCTACGAGCAGTACTTC.

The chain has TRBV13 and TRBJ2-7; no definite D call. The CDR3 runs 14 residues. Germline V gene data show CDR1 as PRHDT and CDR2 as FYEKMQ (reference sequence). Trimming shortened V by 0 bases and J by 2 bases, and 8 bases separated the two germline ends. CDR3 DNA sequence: TGTGCCAGCAGCTTAGGGGGCAGCCCCTACGAGCAGTACTTC. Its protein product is CASSLGGSPYEQYF.

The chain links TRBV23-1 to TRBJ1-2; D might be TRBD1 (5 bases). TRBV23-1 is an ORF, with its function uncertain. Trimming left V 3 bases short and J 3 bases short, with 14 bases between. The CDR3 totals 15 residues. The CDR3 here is CASSHETREDYGYTF. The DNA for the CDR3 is TGCGCCAGCAGTCATGAGACCAGGGAGGACTATGGCTACACCTTC.

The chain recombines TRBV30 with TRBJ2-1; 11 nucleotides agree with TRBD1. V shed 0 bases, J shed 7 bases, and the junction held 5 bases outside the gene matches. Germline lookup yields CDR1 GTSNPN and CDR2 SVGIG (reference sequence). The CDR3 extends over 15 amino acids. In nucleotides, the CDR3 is TGTGCCTGGAGTGTTGGGCGGGACAGGGGGAATGAGCAGTTCTTC. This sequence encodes CAWSVGRDRGNEQFF.

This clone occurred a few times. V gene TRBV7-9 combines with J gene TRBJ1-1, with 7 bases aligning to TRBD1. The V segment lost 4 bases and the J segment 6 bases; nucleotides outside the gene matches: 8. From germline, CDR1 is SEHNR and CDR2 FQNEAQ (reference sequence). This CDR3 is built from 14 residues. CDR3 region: CASSSGTVRAEAFF. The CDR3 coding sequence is TGTGCCAGCAGCTCCGGGACAGTACGGGCTGAAGCTTTCTTT. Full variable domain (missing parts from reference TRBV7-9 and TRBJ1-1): DTGVSQNPRHKITKRGQNVTFRCDPISEHNRLYWYRQTLGQGPEFLTYFQNEAQLEKSRLLSDRFSAERPKGSFSTLEIQRTEQGDSAMYLCASSSGTVRAEAFFGQGTRLTVV.

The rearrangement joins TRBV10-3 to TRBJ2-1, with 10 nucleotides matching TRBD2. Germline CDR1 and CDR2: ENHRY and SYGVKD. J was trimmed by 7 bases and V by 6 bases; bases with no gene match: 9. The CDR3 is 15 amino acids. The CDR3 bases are TGTGCCATCAGCCCTACGGGACTAGCGCGGAATGAGCAGTTCTTC. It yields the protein CAISPTGLARNEQFF.